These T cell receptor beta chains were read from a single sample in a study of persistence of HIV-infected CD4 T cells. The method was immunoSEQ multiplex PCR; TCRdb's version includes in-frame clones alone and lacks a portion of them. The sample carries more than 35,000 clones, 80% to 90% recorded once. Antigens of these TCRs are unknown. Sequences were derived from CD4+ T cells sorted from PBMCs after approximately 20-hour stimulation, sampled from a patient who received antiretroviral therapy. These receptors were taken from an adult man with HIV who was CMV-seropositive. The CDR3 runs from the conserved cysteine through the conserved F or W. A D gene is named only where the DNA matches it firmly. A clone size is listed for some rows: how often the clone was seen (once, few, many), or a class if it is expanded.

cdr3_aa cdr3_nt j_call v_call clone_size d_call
CAIGDREGQPQHF TGTGCCATCGGTGACAGGGAAGGTCAGCCCCAGCATTTT TRBJ1-5 TRBV10-3 once TRBD1
CASSFSSGGSSYEQYF TGTGCCAGCAGCTTTTCTAGTGGGGGCAGCTCCTACGAGCAGTACTTC TRBJ2-7 TRBV7-2 . .
CASSQDRLAGEGRNEQFF TGCGCCAGCAGCCAAGATAGACTAGCGGGAGAGGGCCGGAATGAGCAGTTCTTC TRBJ2-1 TRBV4-1 . TRBD2
CASTSPGNTIYF TGTGCCAGCACCTCACCGGGAAACACCATATATTTT TRBJ1-3 TRBV6-5 . .
CASSQGGLNYGYTF TGTGCCAGCAGCCAAGGGGGACTTAACTATGGCTACACCTTC TRBJ1-2 TRBV3-1/TRBV3-2 . .
CSASAGQRNTEAFF TGCAGCGCGTCAGCGGGACAGAGGAACACTGAAGCTTTCTTT TRBJ1-1 TRBV29-1 . TRBD1
CASSEEAGQNYGYTF TGTGCCAGCAGTGAGGAGGCAGGACAGAACTATGGCTACACCTTC TRBJ1-2 TRBV6-4 . .
CASSPVQPYGYTF TGTGCCAGCTCACCGGTACAGCCCTATGGCTACACCTTC TRBJ1-2 TRBV18 . .
CASSLVGGSGDEQFF TGTGCCAGCAGCTTAGTTGGTGGGAGTGGGGATGAGCAGTTCTTC TRBJ2-1 TRBV7-2 . .
CAILKGSSYEQYF TGTGCCATCTTAAAGGGAAGCTCCTACGAGCAGTACTTC TRBJ2-7 TRBV28 . .
CASSLDAFGELFF TGTGCCAGCAGCTTGGACGCCTTTGGGGAGCTGTTTTTT TRBJ2-2 TRBV5-4 once .
CASSSATINQPQHF TGCGCCAGCAGTTCCGCTACTATCAATCAGCCCCAGCATTTT TRBJ1-5 TRBV10-2 . .
CASSVQDTTEAFF TGTGCCAGCAGTGTACAGGATACCACTGAAGCTTTCTTT TRBJ1-1 TRBV2 . .
CASGTVEALNSPLHF TGTGCCAGCGGGACAGTGGAGGCCTTAAATTCACCCCTCCACTTT TRBJ1-6 TRBV6-6 . TRBD1
CASSPSQGNTGELFF TGTGCCAGCTCACCAAGTCAGGGGAACACCGGGGAGCTGTTTTTT TRBJ2-2 TRBV18 . .